The present T cell receptor beta chain was sequenced within a study of PD-1 blockade in classical Hodgkin lymphoma. Relapse was seen in all patients after autologous stem cell transplantation, and brentuximab vedotin exposure was variable. Only in-frame clones appear in the TCRdb table, and some are missing; sequencing was by immunoSEQ multiplex PCR. This sample has 20,000 to 30,000 clones; approximately 84% occur once, and the top ten carry around 2.5%. The CDR3 loop spans 13 amino acids. CDR1 and CDR2 from the germline V gene are SGHRS and YFSETQ. V lost 4 bases and J 3 bases, leaving 11 bases between the germline ends.

The sample in question was peripheral blood mononuclear cells (PBMCs), obtained at baseline. This chain joins TRBV5-1 and TRBJ2-7, with a weak D call TRBD1 (6 bases). This TCR was sampled from a human donor with classical Hodgkin lymphoma. CDR3 sequence reads: CASSTLGGYEQYF. The CDR3 DNA reads as TGCGCCAGCAGCACCTTAGGGGGCTACGAGCAGTACTTC.